This TCR beta chain was profiled in a study of graft-versus-host responses after intestinal transplantation. Points on this clone: As yet, its antigen is unknown.

Method: immunoSEQ multiplex PCR; TCRdb's copy keeps in-frame clones and lacks some. The sample lists 100,000 to 120,000 clones, over 85% occurring once. This TCR came from a human donor who received an intestinal transplant. Sequencing used unstimulated CD8+ T cells sorted from spleen or lymph node cells, obtained before intestinal transplant.

The CDR3 is CAGGNRGRRNQPQHF. CDR3 bases: TGTGCCGGGGGAAACAGGGGACGCCGCAATCAGCCCCAGCATTTT. J is TRBJ1-5 and V is TRBV6-1; the match to TRBD1 covers 7 bases. The CDR3 loop spans 15 amino acids. Germline V gene sequence: CDR1 MNHNS, CDR2 SASEGT. Trimming took 11 bases from V and 2 from J; bases not matched to a gene: 12.